A selection of T cell receptor beta chains follows, all from one sample in a study of beta chain features in type 1 diabetes. Profiled with immunoSEQ multiplex PCR; TCRdb holds only in-frame clones, not every one. Among approximately 470,000 clones listed, approximately 30% were seen once. The sequenced sample was naive CD4+ T cells from blood. The receptors originated from a man in his late teens or twenties in good health. The CDR3 runs from the conserved cysteine through the conserved F or W. A D gene is named only where the DNA matches it firmly. Size is stated for part of the rows, as once, few or many counts, or as a class when the clone is expanded.

D gene,CDR3 length,V gene,clone size,J gene,CDR3 protein
NA,14,TRBV6-6,NA,TRBJ1-4,CASSYSTGREKLFF
TRBD1,14,TRBV30,few,TRBJ2-1,CAWSSGQGANEQFF
NA,17,TRBV15,NA,TRBJ2-4,CATSRDSSGIAKNIQYF
TRBD1,15,TRBV25-1,few,TRBJ2-7,CASSGGQGPSYEQYF
TRBD1,14,TRBV9,NA,TRBJ2-7,CASSVVGQGYEQYF
TRBD1,16,TRBV19,NA,TRBJ1-2,CASSRGTAGTNYGYTF
TRBD2,18,TRBV5-6,NA,TRBJ2-1,CASKRGLDQREGRNEQFF
NA,13,TRBV28,NA,TRBJ2-1,CASSLAGGNEQFF
NA,13,TRBV7-2,few,TRBJ1-2,CASSSRGFYGYTF
TRBD1,12,TRBV7-2,NA,TRBJ1-1,CASSPRQGGAFF
NA,13,TRBV30,NA,TRBJ1-2,CAWSPTGSYGYTF
TRBD2,16,TRBV7-9,few,TRBJ2-3,CASSPIRAGGTDTQYF
NA,13,TRBV29-1,few,TRBJ2-3,CSVQGQGGDTQYF
NA,14,TRBV30,NA,TRBJ1-1,CAWSRTSLNTEAFF
NA,14,TRBV25-1,NA,TRBJ1-1,CANLGRAANTEAFF
NA,16,TRBV15,few,TRBJ2-3,CATSRDWAQSTDTQYF
TRBD2,14,TRBV30,NA,TRBJ2-1,CAWRTSGRTGGQFF
NA,13,TRBV29-1,NA,TRBJ2-2,CSVDRGNTGELFF
TRBD1,16,TRBV2,NA,TRBJ2-5,CASSEDRGLGQETQYF
NA,12,TRBV28,NA,TRBJ2-7,CASSLILYEQYF
NA,16,TRBV5-1,NA,TRBJ2-1,CASSLGAESSYNEQFF
TRBD2,15,TRBV5-1,NA,TRBJ2-7,CASRLAGVSTEEQYF
NA,14,TRBV4-1,NA,TRBJ2-7,CASSQEPVSYEQYF
TRBD2,17,TRBV4-2,NA,TRBJ2-1,CASSQDRTSGTYNEQFF
TRBD2,15,TRBV27,few,TRBJ2-1,CASSSGTSGRYEQFF
NA,13,TRBV9,once,TRBJ2-6,CASSYSGANVLTF
NA,13,TRBV25-1,few,TRBJ2-1,CASSVQGGNEQFF
NA,14,TRBV4-1,NA,TRBJ2-1,CASSLIGPTVEQFF
NA,12,TRBV2,few,TRBJ2-3,CATPEAVGTQYF
NA,14,TRBV30,NA,TRBJ2-7,CAWSVGAGRYEQYF
NA,14,TRBV5-6,few,TRBJ2-4,CASSLVAGPNIQYF
NA,15,TRBV7-6,NA,TRBJ2-7,CASSSDKDGSYEQYF
TRBD2,14,TRBV2,NA,TRBJ2-5,CASSGGLVVETQYF
NA,14,TRBV29-1,few,TRBJ2-7,CSVEEWAGSHEQYF
NA,17,TRBV7-2,NA,TRBJ2-6,CASSLGVLSSGANVLTF
NA,16,TRBV7-8,NA,TRBJ2-1,CASSPRRDYSYNEQFF
TRBD1,13,TRBV9,NA,TRBJ2-5,CASSAPGQETQYF
NA,15,TRBV10-3,NA,TRBJ1-5,CAISERGGSNQPQHF
NA,15,TRBV13,NA,TRBJ1-2,CASTTGRPREYGYTF
NA,15,TRBV7-2,NA,TRBJ2-4,CASSLAWGAKNIQYF
NA,14,TRBV30,few,TRBJ1-5,CAWSVMGVPQPQHF
TRBD2,15,TRBV19,NA,TRBJ2-7,CASSILAGSRSEQYF
TRBD2,18,TRBV7-9,NA,TRBJ2-2,CASSFLAGVPSGTGELFF
NA,16,TRBV7-8,NA,TRBJ2-1,CASSRSGGRIYNEQFF
NA,15,TRBV5-1,few,TRBJ2-6,CASSFLGSGANVLTF
NA,11,TRBV29-1,NA,TRBJ2-7,CSVTGSYEQYF
NA,10,TRBV20-1,few,TRBJ2-5,CSADRETQYF
NA,13,TRBV5-1,NA,TRBJ2-5,CASSLDIQETQYF